This T cell receptor (beta chain) was retrieved from a study of response to subunit inactivated influenza vaccine. Study observations and caveats: Authors proposed each seasonal influenza vaccination draws in few new T cells.

TCRdb ran MiXCR on the RT-PCR reads and lists one entry per CDR3 protein. Of about 780,000 distinct CDR3 sequences listed, less than 20% are singletons. This clonotype occurred a few times. Its antigen is currently unknown. This sample comprised PBMCs from blood, obtained 5 days after vaccination. This receptor was identified in a man aged 50-60 years who received an inactivated influenza vaccine.

The CDR3 is CASSLERTGGHGYTF. The CDR3 DNA reads as TGCGCCAGCAGCTTGGAAAGGACAGGGGGCCATGGCTACACCTTC. V usage is TRBV5-1 and J usage is TRBJ1-2; 11 nucleotides align to TRBD1. This CDR3 region has 15 residues. Germline lookup yields CDR1 SGHRS and CDR2 YFSETQ. The V and J ends lost 0 bases and 6 bases, in that order; junction bases with no gene match: 4.